This T cell receptor beta chain is from a study of long-term antiretroviral therapy in people with HIV. Notes on the study in general: Dominating the repertoire at all time points were the clones that expanded before ART. Transplant-donor-level diversity was not reached after ART, though diversity increased.

Germline V CDR1 and CDR2: GTSNPN, SVGIG (reference sequence). V was pared by 5 bases and J by 4 bases, with 3 bases between. The CDR3 is 10 amino acids. A remark on this clone: The antigen is unknown.

An immunoSEQ assay, version v3.0, was performed at survey level. Assay: immunoSEQ multiplex PCR; the TCRdb copy retains only in-frame clones and omits some. Of 15,000 to 20,000 clones listed, 60% to 85% are singletons. The genes are TRBV30 and TRBJ2-1; D gene unclear. The specimen comprised unsorted PBMCs, sampled at the start of antiretroviral therapy. This receptor was obtained from a man under 40 with HIV. Written as DNA, the CDR3 is TGTGCCTGGGCTTACAATGAGCAGTTCTTC. It yields the protein CAWAYNEQFF.